This T cell receptor (beta chain) is drawn from a study of blood T cells in healthy people across ages. Donors were systemically healthy Caucasian individuals from Russia aged roughly 6 to 95 years. Per-sample PBMC isolation yielded at least 7 million cells. The extraction recovered at least 6 micrograms of total RNA per sample. With a J-beta primer mix and a sample-barcoded 5' primer, a second PCR ran about 7 to 11 cycles. The study obtained at least 2.5 million CDR3-containing paired-end reads from every sample. Each CDR3 protein is one row after TCRdb ran MiXCR on the 5' RACE reads. The sample holds roughly 900,000 distinct CDR3 sequences, under 50% seen once. The V gene's germline CDR1 is ENHRY and CDR2 SYGVKD. CDR3 length equals 12 residues. Trimming took 8 bases from V and 2 from J, leaving 9 bases between them.

Sequenced: blood. The clonotype was recovered from a man aged 25 to 45 in good health. V and J are TRBV10-3 and TRBJ1-2, with D tentatively TRBD1 (6 bases). This CDR3 reads CAIGQQNYGYTF. The CDR3, as DNA: TGTGCCATCGGACAGCAGAACTATGGCTACACCTTC.